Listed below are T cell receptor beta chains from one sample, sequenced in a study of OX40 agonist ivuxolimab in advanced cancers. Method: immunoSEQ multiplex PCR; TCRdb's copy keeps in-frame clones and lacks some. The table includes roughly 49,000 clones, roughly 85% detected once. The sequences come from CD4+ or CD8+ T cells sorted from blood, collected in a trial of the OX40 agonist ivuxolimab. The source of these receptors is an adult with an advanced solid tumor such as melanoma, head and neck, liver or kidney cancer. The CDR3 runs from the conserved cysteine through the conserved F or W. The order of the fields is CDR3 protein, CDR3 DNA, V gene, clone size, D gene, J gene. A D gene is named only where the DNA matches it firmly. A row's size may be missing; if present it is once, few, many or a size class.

CSARGTGRFQETQYF | TGCAGCGCGAGAGGGACAGGGAGATTCCAAGAGACCCAGTACTTC | TRBV29-1 | . | TRBD1 | TRBJ2-5
CAWSKRGVSTDTQYF | TGTGCCTGGAGCAAGCGGGGGGTTAGCACAGATACGCAGTATTTT | TRBV30 | . | TRBD2 | TRBJ2-3
CASSLSLVKETQYF | TGTGCCAGCAGTTTATCTCTAGTTAAAGAGACCCAGTACTTC | TRBV28 | . | . | TRBJ2-5
CASSLTGLAGGYNEQFF | TGTGCCAGCAGCTTAACGGGACTAGCGGGAGGCTACAATGAGCAGTTCTTC | TRBV7-3 | . | TRBD2 | TRBJ2-1
CASSVDTNTEAFF | TGTGCCAGCAGCGTAGACACGAACACTGAAGCTTTCTTT | TRBV9 | . | . | TRBJ1-1
CASSPLGGRTDTQYF | TGCGCCAGCAGCCCCCTGGGGGGACGCACAGATACGCAGTATTTT | TRBV4-1 | . | . | TRBJ2-3
CASSLKAGAFLETQYF | TGTGCCAGCAGCTTGAAGGCGGGGGCGTTTCTGGAGACCCAGTACTTC | TRBV5-4 | . | . | TRBJ2-5
CASSFSGRVQFF | TGTGCCAGCAGTTTTAGCGGGAGGGTCCAGTTCTTC | TRBV28 | . | TRBD2 | TRBJ2-1
CASSKEEAGGSEQYF | TGTGCCAGCAGCAAAGAGGAGGCAGGGGGCTCCGAGCAGTACTTC | TRBV7-2 | . | TRBD1 | TRBJ2-7
CASSLDRGETQYF | TGTGCCAGCAGCTTGGACAGGGGAGAGACCCAGTACTTC | TRBV5-4 | . | TRBD1 | TRBJ2-5
CASSSGLRTGGRNEQFF | TGTGCCAGCAGCTCAGGCCTGAGGACAGGGGGTCGGAATGAGCAGTTCTTC | TRBV7-2 | few | TRBD1 | TRBJ2-1
CASSPVIGSGTAFF | TGTGCCAGCTCACCAGTAATAGGGAGCGGAACGGCTTTCTTT | TRBV18 | . | . | TRBJ1-1
CASSSGALWGETQYF | TGTGCCAGCAGCTCCGGAGCATTGTGGGGAGAGACCCAGTACTTC | TRBV7-2 | . | . | TRBJ2-5
CAWSGVQNLREQYF | TGTGCCTGGAGTGGGGTGCAGAATCTACGAGAGCAGTACTTC | TRBV30 | few | . | TRBJ2-7
CASGKLAAAYEQYF | TGTGCCAGCGGAAAGCTGGCGGCAGCCTACGAGCAGTACTTC | TRBV2 | . | . | TRBJ2-7
CASNLSGGQETQYF | TGTGCCAGCAACCTCAGTGGCGGCCAAGAGACCCAGTACTTC | TRBV6-1 | . | . | TRBJ2-5
CASSQAEGGGTEAFF | TGTGCCAGCAGCCAAGCAGAAGGGGGTGGCACTGAAGCTTTCTTT | TRBV4-2 | few | . | TRBJ1-1
CASSTGQGGYQPQHF | TGTGCCAGTAGTACCGGACAGGGAGGTTATCAGCCCCAGCATTTT | TRBV19 | . | TRBD1 | TRBJ1-5
CAWSRGSNQPQHF | TGTGCCTGGAGCCGCGGTAGCAATCAGCCCCAGCATTTT | TRBV30 | few | . | TRBJ1-5
CAWSGVNQPQHF | TGTGCCTGGAGTGGGGTAAACCAGCCCCAGCATTTT | TRBV30 | few | . | TRBJ1-5
CASSQYPTRVEKLFF | TGTGCCAGCAGCCAGTACCCGACACGGGTAGAAAAACTGTTTTTT | TRBV7-9 | . | . | TRBJ1-4
CASSLPGEGIEQFF | TGTGCCAGCAGTCTTCCAGGGGAAGGGATTGAGCAGTTCTTC | TRBV6-1 | . | . | TRBJ2-1
CASSDRTSANTGELFF | TGTGCCAGCTCAGACAGGACTAGCGCTAACACCGGGGAGCTGTTTTTT | TRBV18 | . | TRBD2 | TRBJ2-2
CASSFSSGPLRETQYF | TGTGCCAGCAGCTTTTCTAGCGGGCCTTTAAGAGAGACCCAGTACTTC | TRBV11-2 | . | TRBD2 | TRBJ2-5
CASSRGTSGTDTQYF | TGTGCCAGCAGCCGGGGGACTAGCGGCACAGATACGCAGTATTTT | TRBV7-7 | once | TRBD2 | TRBJ2-3
CASSESGYSNQPQHF | TGTGCCAGCAGTGAATCCGGCTATAGCAATCAGCCCCAGCATTTT | TRBV6-1 | . | . | TRBJ1-5
CASGQGNTGELFF | TGTGCCAGTGGACAGGGAAACACCGGGGAGCTGTTTTTT | TRBV9 | once | TRBD1 | TRBJ2-2
CASRNINEQFF | TGTGCCAGCAGGAACATCAATGAGCAGTTCTTC | TRBV7-9 | . | . | TRBJ2-1
CASRKDGQGWNSPLHF | TGTGCCAGCAGGAAGGATGGACAGGGTTGGAATTCACCCCTCCACTTT | TRBV28 | . | TRBD1 | TRBJ1-6
CASSLGSSVRGLEQYF | TGTGCCAGCAGCTTAGGGTCTTCGGTCAGGGGGCTCGAGCAGTACTTC | TRBV7-2 | . | TRBD1 | TRBJ2-7
CASSRGDMNTEAFF | TGTGCCAGTAGCCGCGGGGACATGAACACTGAAGCTTTCTTT | TRBV19 | . | . | TRBJ1-1
CASSFRPGRGGYTF | TGCGCCAGCAGCTTCCGACCGGGCCGGGGCGGCTACACCTTC | TRBV5-1 | . | . | TRBJ1-2
CAWSVQWGQFF | TGTGCCTGGAGTGTACAATGGGGGCAGTTCTTC | TRBV30 | . | . | TRBJ2-1
CASSIASSGGYQPQHF | TGTGCCAGTAGTATAGCCAGCAGCGGGGGTTATCAGCCCCAGCATTTT | TRBV19 | . | . | TRBJ1-5
CASSVNRGYEQYF | TGTGCCAGCAGTGTTAACAGGGGGTACGAGCAGTACTTC | TRBV2 | . | TRBD1 | TRBJ2-7
CASSRDYSYEQYF | TGTGCCAGCAGCCGGGACTACTCCTACGAGCAGTACTTC | TRBV2 | . | TRBD2 | TRBJ2-7